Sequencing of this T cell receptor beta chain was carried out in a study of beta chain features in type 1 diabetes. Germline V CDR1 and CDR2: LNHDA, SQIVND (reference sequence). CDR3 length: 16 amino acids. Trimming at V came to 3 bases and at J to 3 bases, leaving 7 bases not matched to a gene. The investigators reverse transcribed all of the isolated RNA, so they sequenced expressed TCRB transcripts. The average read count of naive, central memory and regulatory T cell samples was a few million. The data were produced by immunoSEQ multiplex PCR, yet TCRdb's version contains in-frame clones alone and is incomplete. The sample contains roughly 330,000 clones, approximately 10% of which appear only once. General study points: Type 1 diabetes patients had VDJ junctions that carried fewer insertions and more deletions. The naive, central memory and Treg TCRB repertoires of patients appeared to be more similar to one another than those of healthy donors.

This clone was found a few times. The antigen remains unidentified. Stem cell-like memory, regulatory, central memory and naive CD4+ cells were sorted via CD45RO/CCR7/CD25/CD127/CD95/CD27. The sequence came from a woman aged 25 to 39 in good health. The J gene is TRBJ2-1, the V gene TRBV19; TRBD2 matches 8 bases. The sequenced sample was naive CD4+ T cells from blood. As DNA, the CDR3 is TGTGCCAGTAGTATCGGGACTAGGGGTGGCTACAATGAGCAGTTCTTC. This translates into CASSIGTRGGYNEQFF.